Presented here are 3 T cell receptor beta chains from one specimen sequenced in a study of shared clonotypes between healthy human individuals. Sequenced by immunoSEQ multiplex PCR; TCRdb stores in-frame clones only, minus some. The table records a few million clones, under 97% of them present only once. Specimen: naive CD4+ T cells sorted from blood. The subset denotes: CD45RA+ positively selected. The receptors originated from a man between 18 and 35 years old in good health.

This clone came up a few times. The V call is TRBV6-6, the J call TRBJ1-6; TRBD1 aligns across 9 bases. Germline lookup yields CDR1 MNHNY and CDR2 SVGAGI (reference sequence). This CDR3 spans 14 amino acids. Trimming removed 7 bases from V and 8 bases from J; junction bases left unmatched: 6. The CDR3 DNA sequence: TGTGCCAGCACCCCGGACAGGGGTGATTCACCCCTCCACTTT. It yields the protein CASTPDRGDSPLHF.

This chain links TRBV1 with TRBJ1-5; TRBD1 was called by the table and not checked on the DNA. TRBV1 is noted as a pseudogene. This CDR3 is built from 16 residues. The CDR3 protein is CTSSHCGTASNQPQHF. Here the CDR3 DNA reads TGCACCAGCAGCCACTGCGGGACAGCGAGCAATCAGCCCCAGCATTTT.

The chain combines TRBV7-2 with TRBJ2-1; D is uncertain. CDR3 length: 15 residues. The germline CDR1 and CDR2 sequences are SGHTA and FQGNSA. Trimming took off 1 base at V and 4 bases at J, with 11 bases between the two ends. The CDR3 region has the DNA TGTGCCAGCAGCTTAGAATCAGCGAGGTACAATGAGCAGTTCTTC. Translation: CASSLESARYNEQFF.